The 19 T cell receptor beta chains in this list originate from one sample, sequenced in a study of OX40 agonist ivuxolimab in advanced cancers. The table came from immunoSEQ multiplex PCR; TCRdb's copy has only in-frame clones and leaves some out. Counted here are 62,000 or so clones, 84% occurring once; the ten biggest clones make up 7.5% to 10%. This sample comprised CD4+ or CD8+ T cells sorted from blood, obtained in a trial of the OX40 agonist ivuxolimab. All receptors derive from an adult with an advanced solid tumor such as melanoma, head and neck, liver or kidney cancer.

The rearrangement uses TRBV2 and TRBJ2-2; D remains unclear. Trimming left V 6 bases short and J 2 bases short, with 13 bases between. Germline loops: CDR1 SNHLY, CDR2 FYNNEI. This CDR3 is 15 amino acids long. In DNA form, the CDR3 reads TGTGCCAGCAGGAGTCCCATTCCCAACACCGGGGAGCTGTTTTTT. This translates into CASRSPIPNTGELFF.

The chain has TRBV28 and TRBJ1-1; D is ambiguous. Germline V gives CDR1 MDHEN, CDR2 SYDVKM. This CDR3 has 13 amino acids. The ends were cut back, 7 bases at V and 6 bases at J, with 15 bases in the middle. CDR3 DNA: TGTGCCAGCACCCCTGAGGGCATAGCTGAAGCTTTCTTT. Residues: CASTPEGIAEAFF.

The chain carries TRBV6-6 and TRBJ1-3; 7 bases fit TRBD1. This CDR3 spans 16 amino acids. V lost 5 bases and J lost 0; bases outside the gene matches: 7. Per the germline V gene, CDR1 is MNHNY and CDR2 is SVGAGI (reference sequence). CDR3 nucleotides: TGTGCCAGCAGTGTGGGACAGTCGAGCTCTGGAAACACCATATATTTT. Protein product: CASSVGQSSSGNTIYF.

The rearrangement links TRBV5-4 to TRBJ1-1, with 7 bases matching TRBD1. The CDR3 sequence is 15 residues long. The V gene end was trimmed by 5 bases and the J gene end by 3 bases; junction bases not matched to a gene: 10. Germline values: CDR1 SGHNT, CDR2 YYREEE (reference sequence). The CDR3 loop reads CASRSTGERYTEAFF. CDR3 DNA sequence: TGTGCCAGCAGGTCCACAGGGGAACGGTACACTGAAGCTTTCTTT.

The rearrangement links TRBV7-2 to TRBJ1-2; D is undetermined. The CDR3 sequence is 12 residues long. Germline V gene data show CDR1 as SGHTA and CDR2 as FQGNSA. Deletions cut 5 bases from V and 4 bases from J, with 8 bases between. CDR3: CASSNRAYGYTF. In DNA, the CDR3 is TGTGCCAGCAGCAACCGGGCCTATGGCTACACCTTC.

V gene TRBV4-3 combines with J gene TRBJ1-1, with D perhaps TRBD1 (6 bases). Trimming removed 4 bases from V and 7 bases from J, with 13 bases in between. Germline V lookup: CDR1 LGHNA, CDR2 YSLEER. The CDR3 spans 13 residues. The DNA for the CDR3 is TGCGCCAGCAGCCGACTACAGGGAAATGAAGCTTTCTTT. Translated, it gives CASSRLQGNEAFF.

The chain uses TRBV7-3 and TRBJ2-3, with TRBD2 matching over 7 bases. Per germline, CDR1 SGHTA and CDR2 FQGTGA. The CDR3 runs to 15 residues. Unmatched junction bases numbered 13, after V lost 5 bases and J lost 8 bases. The DNA of the CDR3 is TGTGCCAGCAGCCCCGAAGTGGGGGGGGATAGTACGCAGTATTTT. Protein product: CASSPEVGGDSTQYF. Looking up the rest from reference TRBV7-3 and TRBJ2-3 gives the full variable domain: GAGVSQTPSNKVTEKGKYVELRCDPISGHTALYWYRQSLGQGPEFLIYFQGTGAADDSGLPNDRFFAVRPEGSVSTLKIQRTERGDSAVYLCASSPEVGGDSTQYFGPGTRLTVL.

With respect to this clone: Other nucleotide sequences from this sample produce the same CDR3. The chain joins TRBV19 to TRBJ1-1; D is unresolved. CDR3 length: 13 residues. Germline V gives CDR1 LNHDA, CDR2 SQIVND (reference sequence). V shed 5 bases and J shed 3 bases, with 10 bases lying between them. The CDR3 here is CASSWVEDTEAFF. The CDR3 DNA follows: TGTGCCAGTAGTTGGGTAGAGGACACTGAAGCTTTCTTT.

This chain joins TRBV6-5 and TRBJ1-6; D is uncertain. Germline CDR1 is MNHEY and CDR2 is SVGAGI. Trimming removed 0 bases from V and 8 bases from J, with 8 bases in between. This CDR3 has 14 residues. The CDR3 coding sequence is TGTGCCAGCAGTTACTCGGTGCGGGATTCACCCCTCCACTTT. Amino acid sequence: CASSYSVRDSPLHF.

This clone is a singleton in its sample. The V call is TRBV7-3, the J call TRBJ1-2, with D perhaps TRBD1 (5 bases). Germline V gives CDR1 SGHTA, CDR2 FQGTGA. CDR3 length: 13 amino acids. The germline V and J ends were trimmed by 5 bases and 5 bases, with 12 bases remaining between them. The DNA of the CDR3 is TGTGCCAGCAGCGACGGGACTGATTATGGCTACACCTTC. This gives the protein CASSDGTDYGYTF.

V gene TRBV19 combines with J gene TRBJ1-2, with a weak D call TRBD1 (5 bases). The CDR3 is 14 amino acids. The V end lost 3 bases, the J end lost 4 bases, and 12 bases lay between the germline ends. In germline, CDR1 is LNHDA, CDR2 SQIVND (reference sequence). The CDR3 coding sequence is TGTGCCAGTAGTATGCAGGGTTTGGGCTATGGCTACACCTTC. Protein product: CASSMQGLGYGYTF.

The rearrangement uses TRBV7-8 and TRBJ2-2; D unresolved. V lost 1 base, J lost 4 bases, and 1 base lay in between. Per the germline V gene, CDR1 is SGHVS and CDR2 is FQNEAQ. There are 12 residues in the CDR3. The CDR3 here is CASSLVTGELFF. The CDR3 DNA is TGTGCCAGCAGCTTAGTCACCGGGGAGCTGTTTTTT. Variable domain in full (rest from reference TRBV7-8 and TRBJ2-2): GAGVSQSPRYKVAKRGQDVALRCDPISGHVSLFWYQQALGQGPEFLTYFQNEAQLDKSGLPSDRFFAERPEGSVSTLKIQRTQQEDSAVYLCASSLVTGELFFGEGSRLTVL.

This chain uses TRBV7-6 with TRBJ2-3, with D hard to call. Trimming took 1 base from V and 6 from J, leaving 5 bases between them. This CDR3 comprises 12 residues. Germline V gene data show CDR1 as SGHVS and CDR2 as FNYEAQ. This chain's CDR3 is CASSLVQDTQYF. The CDR3 DNA reads TGTGCCAGCAGCTTAGTTCAGGATACGCAGTATTTT.

This clone occurred once. The chain employs TRBV11-1 and TRBJ1-3; D is unclear. This CDR3 is built from 16 residues. V gave up 5 bases and J gave up 0 bases, with 14 bases separating them. The germline gives CDR1 SGHAT, CDR2 FQDESV (reference sequence). The CDR3 DNA reads as TGTGCCAGCAGCGATGACGTCCCGAGCTCTGGAAACACCATATATTTT. It specifies CASSDDVPSSGNTIYF.

The gene calls are TRBV10-3 and TRBJ2-3; no reliable D call. Trimming stripped 10 bases from V and 4 bases from J, with 18 bases between. The CDR3 covers 14 residues. Germline CDR1 is ENHRY and CDR2 is SYGVKD. CDR3 sequence reads: CATRLTLSADTQYF. For the CDR3, the DNA is TGTGCCACCCGACTGACCCTCAGCGCAGATACGCAGTATTTT.

This clone came up once. V is TRBV7-2 and J is TRBJ2-7; a weak D match, TRBD2 (8 bases). Germline V gene lookup returns CDR1 SGHTA and CDR2 FQGNSA. There are 14 residues in the CDR3. Trimming left V 5 bases short and J 7 bases short, with 18 bases between. As DNA, the CDR3 is TGTGCCAGCAGCCCCCGGGAGGGGGCTAGAGAGCAGTACTTC. Translated, it gives CASSPREGAREQYF.

J is TRBJ2-7 and V is TRBV5-6; 11 positions match TRBD1. Trimming took 3 bases from V and 4 from J; bases not matched to a gene: 6. Looked up from germline, CDR1 is SGHDT and CDR2 is YYEEEE. The CDR3 extends over 15 amino acids. In DNA form, the CDR3 reads TGTGCCAGCAGCTCAGCGGACAGGGGGCGGTACGAGCAGTACTTC. This encodes CASSSADRGRYEQYF. Together with reference TRBV5-6 and TRBJ2-7, the CDR3 gives the full variable domain: DAGVTQSPTHLIKTRGQQVTLRCSPKSGHDTVSWYQQALGQGPQFIFQYYEEEERQRGNFPDRFSGHQFPNYSSELNVNALLLGDSALYLCASSSADRGRYEQYFGPGTRLTVT.

The chain employs TRBV13 and TRBJ2-7; TRBD2 matches 13 bases. This CDR3 is 17 amino acids long. Germline CDR1 reads PRHDT; CDR2 reads FYEKMQ (reference sequence). The V gene end was trimmed by 6 bases and the J gene end by 0 bases; junction bases not matched to a gene: 8. DNA for the CDR3: TGTGCCAGCAGTTTACGGGGGACTAGCGGGGTCTCCTACGAGCAGTACTTC. Translated: CASSLRGTSGVSYEQYF.

This chain connects TRBV18 to TRBJ2-1; TRBD2 matches at 8 bases. The CDR3 has 13 amino acids. The germline gives CDR1 KGHSH, CDR2 LQKENI. The trim removed 5 bases at V and 8 bases at J, leaving 5 bases unmatched. In DNA form, the CDR3 reads TGTGCCAGCTCAGCAGGACTAGCCGATGAGCAGTTCTTC. Its protein product is CASSAGLADEQFF.